This T cell receptor beta chain is from a study of blood T cell repertoires in COVID-19. Study-wide background: COVID-19 samples collected from the United States, Italy and Spain covered acute and convalescent phases. T cells, B-cell-depleted T cells, or PBMCs supplied cDNA or gDNA.

Germline values: CDR1 DFQATT, CDR2 SNEGSKA (reference sequence). The V end lost 7 bases, the J end lost 0 bases, and 6 bases lay between the germline ends. This CDR3 has 11 amino acids. Under the authors' procedure: Quantification of nucleated cells was approximated via reference gene primer amplification. The assay was immunoSEQ multiplex PCR, and TCRdb's table has in-frame clones only and misses some. That table furnishes V, J and clone size, whereas the DNA furnished D and trimming. The sample has 60,000 to 75,000 clones, more than 65% seen once. The source material was peripheral blood. The chain combines TRBV20-1 with TRBJ1-1; D is undetermined. This clonotype was obtained from a woman aged 70-85 years with acute or convalescent COVID-19. The CDR3 reads CSGPLNTEAFF. CDR3 bases: TGCAGTGGGCCTTTGAACACTGAAGCTTTCTTT.